These 9 T cell receptor beta chains were sequenced from one sample in a study of T cell repertoires in cytomegalovirus infection. Each CDR3 protein gets one entry after TCRdb re-called the reads with MiXCR. The sample includes 150,000 to 200,000 distinct CDR3 sequences, over 15% of them seen just once. The source material was CD8+ T cells from PBMCs. Every receptor here comes from a human donor in good health (CMV status not recorded). Some clones in this sample may be carry-over from other donors' samples.

This chain joins TRBV7-9 and TRBJ2-7; D is possibly TRBD1 (6 bases). CDR1 SEHNR and CDR2 FQNEAQ come from the germline V gene (reference sequence). V gave up 5 bases and J gave up 5 bases, with 16 bases separating them. This CDR3 is built from 14 residues. CDR3 in DNA: TGTGCCAGCAGCCTTCCCGGACAGTGGGACGAGCAGTACTTC. This translates into CASSLPGQWDEQYF.

This chain connects TRBV7-9 to TRBJ2-1; D remains ambiguous. The length of the CDR3 is 12 residues. Trimming removed 2 bases at V and 6 bases at J, with 5 bases between. Germline values: CDR1 SEHNR, CDR2 FQNEAQ (reference sequence). For the CDR3, the DNA is TGTGCCAGCAGCTTAACCCTCAATGAGCAGTTCTTC. Translating it yields CASSLTLNEQFF.

This clonotype was seen a few times. The chain combines TRBV6-6 with TRBJ2-7; 8 bases fit TRBD1. Trimming removed 0 bases from V and 5 bases from J; junction bases left unmatched: 6. Germline CDR1 MNHNY, CDR2 SVGAGI (reference sequence). The CDR3 is made up of 15 amino acids. The CDR3, as DNA: TGTGCCAGCAGTTACTCGAACAGGGGGATAGACGAGCAGTACTTC. It translates to CASSYSNRGIDEQYF.

This clonotype has just a few counts. This chain links TRBV6-5 with TRBJ1-1; TRBD1 aligns across 7 bases. Looked up from germline, CDR1 is MNHEY and CDR2 is SVGAGI. The CDR3 has 11 residues. J gave up 8 bases and V 7 bases, and 4 bases lay outside the gene matches. The CDR3: CASKTGLEAFF. CDR3 sequence (DNA): TGTGCCAGCAAGACAGGGTTAGAAGCTTTCTTT.

The CDR3 is CASSPSITGDTEAFF. In DNA, the CDR3 is TGTGCCAGCAGTCCCTCCATTACAGGGGACACTGAAGCTTTCTTT. The chain has TRBV28 and TRBJ1-1; 7 nucleotides match TRBD1. The junction had 9 bases not matched to a gene; V was cut back by 5 bases and J by 3 bases. This CDR3 has 15 amino acids. Germline lookup yields CDR1 MDHEN and CDR2 SYDVKM. Full variable domain (outside the CDR3, taken from reference TRBV28 and TRBJ1-1): DVKVTQSSRYLVKRTGEKVFLECVQDMDHENMFWYRQDPGLGLRLIYFSYDVKMKEKGDIPEGYSVSREKKERFSLILESASTNQTSMYLCASSPSITGDTEAFFGQGTRLTVV.

The sample holds a few counts of this clonotype. The chain is built from TRBV29-1 and TRBJ2-7; 7 nucleotides agree with TRBD1. The CDR3 has 13 residues. V lost 4 bases and J lost 2; bases outside the gene matches: 5. Germline CDR1 SQVTM, CDR2 ANQGSEA. The DNA of the CDR3 is TGCAGCGTTGCCAAGGGGGCTCCCTACGAGCAGTACTTC. It codes for CSVAKGAPYEQYF.

This clonotype was counted a few times. The rearrangement joins TRBV7-9 to TRBJ1-6, with 8 positions matching TRBD1. The CDR3 runs 15 residues. Germline CDR1 is SEHNR and CDR2 is FQNEAQ (reference sequence). V lost 4 bases to trimming and J lost 7 bases; unmatched junction nucleotides: 6. CDR3 sequence: CASSSPQGVNSPLHF. The CDR3 DNA reads as TGTGCCAGCAGCTCACCACAGGGGGTGAATTCACCCCTCCACTTT.

The rearrangement links TRBV7-8 to TRBJ2-2, with TRBD1 matching over 9 bases. In germline, CDR1 is SGHVS, CDR2 FQNEAQ. This CDR3 has 15 amino acids. V was pared by 7 bases and J by 3 bases, with 6 bases of the junction left unmatched. CDR3 DNA sequence: TGTGCCAGCACCTTTGGGACAGGGTACACCGGGGAGCTGTTTTTT. Protein product: CASTFGTGYTGELFF.

The gene calls are TRBV6-4 and TRBJ1-5; the match to TRBD1 covers 8 bases. The V and J ends lost 0 bases and 3 bases, in that order; junction bases with no gene match: 7. The CDR3 contains 17 residues. The germline V gene has CDR1 MRHNA and CDR2 SNTAGT. The CDR3 coding sequence is TGTGCCAGCAGTGACTCAGCCCGGGACAGGCCCAATCAGCCCCAGCATTTT. Protein: CASSDSARDRPNQPQHF.